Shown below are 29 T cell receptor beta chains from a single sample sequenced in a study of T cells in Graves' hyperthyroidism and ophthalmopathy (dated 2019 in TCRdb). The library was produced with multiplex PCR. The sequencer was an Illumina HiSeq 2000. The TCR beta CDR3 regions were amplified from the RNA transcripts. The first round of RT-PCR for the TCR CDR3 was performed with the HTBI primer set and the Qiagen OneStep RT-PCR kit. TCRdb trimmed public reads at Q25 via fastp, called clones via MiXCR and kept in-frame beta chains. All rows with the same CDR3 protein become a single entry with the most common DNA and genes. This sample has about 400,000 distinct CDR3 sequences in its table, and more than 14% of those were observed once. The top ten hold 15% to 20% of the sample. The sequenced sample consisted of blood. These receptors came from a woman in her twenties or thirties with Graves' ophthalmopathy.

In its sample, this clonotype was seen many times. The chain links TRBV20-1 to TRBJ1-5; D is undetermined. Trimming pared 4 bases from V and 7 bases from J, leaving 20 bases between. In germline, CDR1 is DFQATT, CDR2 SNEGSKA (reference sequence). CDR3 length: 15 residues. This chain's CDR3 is CSATRSGFREQPQHF. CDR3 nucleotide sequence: TGCAGTGCTACGCGATCGGGTTTTCGGGAACAGCCCCAGCATTTT.

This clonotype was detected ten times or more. CDR3 bases: TGTGCCACCAGCATCGGGGGTCAGGAGAACACTGAAGCTTTCTTT. Encoded protein: CATSIGGQENTEAFF. V gene TRBV15 combines with J gene TRBJ1-1, with D maybe TRBD1 (5 bases). From germline, CDR1 is LNHNV and CDR2 YYDKDF (reference sequence). The CDR3 has 15 residues. Trimming removed 4 bases at V and 1 base at J, with 13 bases between. Full variable domain (remainder filled in from reference TRBV15 and TRBJ1-1): DAMVIQNPRYQVTQFGKPVTLSCSQTLNHNVMYWYQQKSSQAPKLLFHYYDKDFNNEADTPDNFQSRRPNTSFCFLDIRSPGLGDTAMYLCATSIGGQENTEAFFGQGTRLTVV.

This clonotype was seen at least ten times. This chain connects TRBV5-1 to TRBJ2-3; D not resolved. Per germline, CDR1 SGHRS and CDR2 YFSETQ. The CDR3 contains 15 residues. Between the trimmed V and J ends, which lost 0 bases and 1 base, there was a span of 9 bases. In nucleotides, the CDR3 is TGCGCCAGCAGCTTGGAGCGCCCCGGCACAGATACGCAGTATTTT. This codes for CASSLERPGTDTQYF.

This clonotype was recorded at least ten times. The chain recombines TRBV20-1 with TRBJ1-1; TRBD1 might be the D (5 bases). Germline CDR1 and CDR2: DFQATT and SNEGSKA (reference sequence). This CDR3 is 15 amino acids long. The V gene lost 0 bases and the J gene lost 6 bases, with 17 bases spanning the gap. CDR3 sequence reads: CSARDPGFQGSEAFF. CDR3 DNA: TGCAGTGCTAGAGATCCGGGGTTCCAGGGATCTGAAGCTTTCTTT.

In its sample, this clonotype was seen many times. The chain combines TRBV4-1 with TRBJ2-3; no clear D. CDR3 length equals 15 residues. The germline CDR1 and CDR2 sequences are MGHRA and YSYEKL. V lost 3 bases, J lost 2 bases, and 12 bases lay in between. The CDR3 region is CASSQWQLSTDTQYF. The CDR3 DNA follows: TGCGCCAGCAGCCAGTGGCAGCTATCCACAGATACGCAGTATTTT.

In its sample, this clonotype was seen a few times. CDR3 residues: CASSPSFFRPAGTDLFGYTF. DNA of the CDR3: TGTGCCAGCAGTCCCTCATTCTTCCGACCCGCCGGGACAGATCTTTTCGGCTACACCTTC. The chain recombines TRBV12-3 or TRBV12-4 with TRBJ1-2; TRBD1 matches at 7 bases. V lost 5 bases and J lost 8; bases outside the gene matches: 29. CDR3 length: 20 amino acids.

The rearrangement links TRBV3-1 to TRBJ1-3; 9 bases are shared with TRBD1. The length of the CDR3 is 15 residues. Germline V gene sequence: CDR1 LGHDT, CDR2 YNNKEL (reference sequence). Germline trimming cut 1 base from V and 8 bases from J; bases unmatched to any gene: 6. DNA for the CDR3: TGTGCCAGCAGCCAAGGAGGGACAGGGAGAGACACCATATATTTT. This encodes CASSQGGTGRDTIYF.

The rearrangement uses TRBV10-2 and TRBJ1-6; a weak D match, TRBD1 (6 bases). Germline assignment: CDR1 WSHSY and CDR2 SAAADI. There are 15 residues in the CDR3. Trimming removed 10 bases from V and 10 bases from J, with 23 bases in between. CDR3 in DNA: TGCGCCACGACTTCTGCCGGCAGGGGCTTCTCACCCCTCCACTTT. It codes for CATTSAGRGFSPLHF.

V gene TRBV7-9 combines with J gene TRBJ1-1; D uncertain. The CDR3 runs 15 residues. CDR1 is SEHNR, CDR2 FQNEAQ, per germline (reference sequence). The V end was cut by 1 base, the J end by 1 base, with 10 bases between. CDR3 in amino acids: CASSLGHAGNTEAFF. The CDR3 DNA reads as TGTGCCAGCAGCTTAGGACACGCGGGGAACACTGAAGCTTTCTTT.

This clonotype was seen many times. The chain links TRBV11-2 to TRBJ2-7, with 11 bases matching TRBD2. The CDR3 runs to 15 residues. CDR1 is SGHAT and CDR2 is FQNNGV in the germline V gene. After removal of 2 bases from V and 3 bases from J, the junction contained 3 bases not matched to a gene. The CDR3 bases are TGTGCCAGCAGCTTATTAGCGGGGGGGAGCTACGAGCAGTACTTC. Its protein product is CASSLLAGGSYEQYF.

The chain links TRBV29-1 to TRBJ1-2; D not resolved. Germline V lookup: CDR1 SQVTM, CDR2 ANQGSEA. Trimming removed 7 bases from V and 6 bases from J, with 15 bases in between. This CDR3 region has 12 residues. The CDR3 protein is CSALNGPNGYTF. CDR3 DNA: TGCAGCGCCTTAAATGGGCCCAATGGCTACACCTTC.

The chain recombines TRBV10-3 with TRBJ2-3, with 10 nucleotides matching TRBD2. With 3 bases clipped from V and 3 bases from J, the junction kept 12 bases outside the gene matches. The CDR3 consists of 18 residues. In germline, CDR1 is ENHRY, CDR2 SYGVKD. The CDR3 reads CAISDPSGGALGTDTQYF. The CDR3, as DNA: TGTGCCATCAGTGACCCGAGCGGGGGGGCTTTGGGTACAGATACGCAGTATTTT.

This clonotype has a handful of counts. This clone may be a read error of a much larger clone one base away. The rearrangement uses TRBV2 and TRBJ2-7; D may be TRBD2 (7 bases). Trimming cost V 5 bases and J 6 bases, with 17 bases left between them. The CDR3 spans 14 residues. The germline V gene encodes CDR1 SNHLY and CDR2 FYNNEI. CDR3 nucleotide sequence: TGTGCCAGCAGTTCCCGGGGGGCTTTCTGCGAGCAGTACTTC. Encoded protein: CASSSRGAFCEQYF.

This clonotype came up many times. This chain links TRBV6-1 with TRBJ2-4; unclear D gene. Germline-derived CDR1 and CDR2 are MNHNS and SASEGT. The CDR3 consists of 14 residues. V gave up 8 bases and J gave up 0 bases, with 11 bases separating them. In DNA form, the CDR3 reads TGTGCCAGCCACTTGGAACAAGCCAAAAACATTCAGTACTTC. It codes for CASHLEQAKNIQYF.

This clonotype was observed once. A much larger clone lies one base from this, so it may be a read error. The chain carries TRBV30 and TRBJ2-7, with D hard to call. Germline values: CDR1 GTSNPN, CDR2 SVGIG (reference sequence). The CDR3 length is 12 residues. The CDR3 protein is CGGRALPYEQYF. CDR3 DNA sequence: TGTGGCGGACGGGCCTTACCCTACGAGCAGTACTTC.

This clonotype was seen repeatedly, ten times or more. CDR3 protein: CSVDGSSLADTQYF. CDR3 nucleotide sequence: TGCAGCGTTGATGGGAGTTCCCTGGCTGATACGCAGTATTTT. V usage is TRBV29-1 and J usage is TRBJ2-3; the D gene is possibly TRBD2 (5 bases). Trimming took off 3 bases at V and 6 bases at J, with 16 bases between the two ends. CDR1 and CDR2 (germline): SQVTM, ANQGSEA. The CDR3 runs to 14 residues.

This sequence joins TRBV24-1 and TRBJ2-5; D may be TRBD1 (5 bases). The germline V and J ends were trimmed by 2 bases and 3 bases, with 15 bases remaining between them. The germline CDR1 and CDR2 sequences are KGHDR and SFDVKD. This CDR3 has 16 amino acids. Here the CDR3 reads CATSDSVGLGEETQYF. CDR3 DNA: TGTGCCACCAGTGATTCAGTCGGCTTAGGGGAAGAGACCCAGTACTTC.

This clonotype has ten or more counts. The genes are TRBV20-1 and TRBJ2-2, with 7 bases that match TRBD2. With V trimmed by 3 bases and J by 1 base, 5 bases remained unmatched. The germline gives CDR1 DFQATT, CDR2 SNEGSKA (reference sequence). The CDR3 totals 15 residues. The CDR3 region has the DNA TGCAGTGCTAGGCCCATAGCGGGGAACACCGGGGAGCTGTTTTTT. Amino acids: CSARPIAGNTGELFF.

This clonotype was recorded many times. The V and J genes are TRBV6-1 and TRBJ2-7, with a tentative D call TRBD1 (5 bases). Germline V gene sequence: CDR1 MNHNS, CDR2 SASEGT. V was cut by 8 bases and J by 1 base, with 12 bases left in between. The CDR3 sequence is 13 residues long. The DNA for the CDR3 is TGTGCCAGCTCCGTGGGGCTATCCTACGAGCAGTACTTC. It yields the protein CASSVGLSYEQYF.

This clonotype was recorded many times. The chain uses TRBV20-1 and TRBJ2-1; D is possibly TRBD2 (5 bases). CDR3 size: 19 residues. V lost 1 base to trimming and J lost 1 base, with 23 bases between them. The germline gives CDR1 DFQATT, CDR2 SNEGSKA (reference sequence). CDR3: CSARVRWVEAPRSYNEQFF. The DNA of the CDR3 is TGCAGTGCTAGAGTCAGGTGGGTGGAGGCGCCAAGATCCTACAATGAGCAGTTCTTC.

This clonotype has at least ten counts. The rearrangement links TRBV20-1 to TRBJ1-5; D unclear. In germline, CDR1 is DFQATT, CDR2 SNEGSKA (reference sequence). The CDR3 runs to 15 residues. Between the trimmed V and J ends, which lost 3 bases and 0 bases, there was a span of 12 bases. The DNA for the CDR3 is TGCAGTGCTAGGAAAGGGATGGGTAGCAATCAGCCCCAGCATTTT. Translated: CSARKGMGSNQPQHF.

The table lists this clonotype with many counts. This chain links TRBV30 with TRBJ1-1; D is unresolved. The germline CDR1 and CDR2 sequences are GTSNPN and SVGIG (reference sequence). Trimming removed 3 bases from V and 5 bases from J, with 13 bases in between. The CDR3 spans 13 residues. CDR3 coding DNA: TGTGCCTGGAGCGTTGGGGTTAGTACTGAAGCTTTCTTT. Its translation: CAWSVGVSTEAFF.

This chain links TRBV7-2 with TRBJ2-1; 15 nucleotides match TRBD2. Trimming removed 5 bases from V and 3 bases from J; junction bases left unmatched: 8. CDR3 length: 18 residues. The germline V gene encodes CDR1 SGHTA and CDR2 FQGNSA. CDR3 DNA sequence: TGTGCCAGCAGCAAGGGACTAGCGGGGGGTCTCAGCTACAATGAGCAGTTCTTC. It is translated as CASSKGLAGGLSYNEQFF.

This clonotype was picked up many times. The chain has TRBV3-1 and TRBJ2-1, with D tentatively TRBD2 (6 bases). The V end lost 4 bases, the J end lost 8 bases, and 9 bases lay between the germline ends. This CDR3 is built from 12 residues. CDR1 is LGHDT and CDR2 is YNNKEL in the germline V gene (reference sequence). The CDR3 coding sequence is TGTGCCAGCAGCCGGGCTAGCGATGAGCAGTTCTTC. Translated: CASSRASDEQFF.

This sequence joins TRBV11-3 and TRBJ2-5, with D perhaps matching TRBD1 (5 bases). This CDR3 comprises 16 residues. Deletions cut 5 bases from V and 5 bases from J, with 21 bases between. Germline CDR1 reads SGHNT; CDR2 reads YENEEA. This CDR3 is CASSPRPGWGQETQYF. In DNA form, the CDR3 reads TGTGCCAGCAGCCCCCGTCCGGGTTGGGGCCAGGAGACCCAGTACTTC.

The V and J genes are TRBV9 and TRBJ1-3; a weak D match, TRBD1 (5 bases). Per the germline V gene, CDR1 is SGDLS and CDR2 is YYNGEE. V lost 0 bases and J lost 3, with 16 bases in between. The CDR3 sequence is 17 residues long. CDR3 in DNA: TGTGCCAGCAGCGTAGAAGAGGGGCCCGGGGTTGGAAACACCATATATTTT. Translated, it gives CASSVEEGPGVGNTIYF.

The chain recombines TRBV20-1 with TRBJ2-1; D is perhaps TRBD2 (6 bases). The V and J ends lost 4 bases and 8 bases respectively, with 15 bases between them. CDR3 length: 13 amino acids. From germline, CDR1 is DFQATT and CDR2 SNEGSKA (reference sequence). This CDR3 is CSATGLKSDEQFF. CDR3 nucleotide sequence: TGCAGTGCTACGGGACTCAAATCCGATGAGCAGTTCTTC.

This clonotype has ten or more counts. CDR3 loop: CSAQSGGSTDTQYF. CDR3 nucleotide sequence: TGCAGTGCTCAAAGCGGGGGAAGCACAGATACGCAGTATTTT. The chain employs TRBV20-1 and TRBJ2-3; 8 nucleotides match TRBD2. Germline V lookup: CDR1 DFQATT, CDR2 SNEGSKA (reference sequence). J was trimmed by 0 bases and V by 5 bases; bases with no gene match: 4. CDR3 size: 14 residues.

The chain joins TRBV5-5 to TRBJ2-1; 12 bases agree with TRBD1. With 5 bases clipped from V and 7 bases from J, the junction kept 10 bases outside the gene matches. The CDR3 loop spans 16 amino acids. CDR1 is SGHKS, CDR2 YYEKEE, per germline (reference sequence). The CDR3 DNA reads TGTGCCAGCAGTGTAGACAGGGGACAGGGGGCAAATGAGCAGTTCTTC. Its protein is CASSVDRGQGANEQFF.